These 3 T cell receptor beta chains share one sample of origin, sequenced in a study of spatial heterogeneity in lung cancer. Each CDR3 protein is one row after TCRdb ran MiXCR on the 5' RACE reads. The repertoire holds roughly 10,000 distinct CDR3 sequences, with about 25% as singletons. Time point: blood at routine non-recurrence follow-up after resection. Source: PBMCs, taken at follow-up. These receptors all come from a female donor with early-stage non-small cell lung cancer.

This clonotype showed up just a few times. V usage is TRBV5-1 and J usage is TRBJ2-1; 7 nucleotides line up with TRBD1. The CDR3 runs to 13 residues. V trimming: 2 bases; J trimming: 8 bases; junction bases outside the gene matches: 4. CDR1 and CDR2 (germline): SGHRS, YFSETQ. CDR3 region: CASSLQGMDEQFF. CDR3 sequence (DNA): TGCGCCAGCAGCTTACAGGGGATGGATGAGCAGTTCTTC.

This clonotype was picked up a small number of times. The chain carries TRBV20-1 and TRBJ2-2; tentative D call: TRBD2 (5 bases). V was shortened by 2 bases and J by 4 bases, with 23 bases between the two germline ends. There are 18 residues in the CDR3. CDR1 and CDR2 from the germline V gene are DFQATT and SNEGSKA (reference sequence). Here the CDR3 reads CSARSKRTRERGTGELFF. CDR3 sequence (DNA): TGCAGTGCTAGATCAAAAAGGACTCGCGAACGGGGCACCGGGGAGCTGTTTTTT.

Concerning this clonotype itself: A read error is possible here, since a much larger clone lies one base away. This chain uses TRBV3-1 with TRBJ1-3; D unresolved. V gave up 0 bases and J gave up 3 bases, with 3 bases separating them. This CDR3 region has 13 residues. Germline values: CDR1 LGHDT, CDR2 YNNKEL (reference sequence). CDR3 DNA sequence: TGTGCCAGCAGCCAAGACGGTGGAAACACCATATATTTT. Protein sequence: CASSQDGGNTIYF. Based on the CDR3 plus reference TRBV3-1 and TRBJ1-3, the full variable domain is DTAVSQTPKYLVTQMGNDKSIKCEQNLGHDTMYWYKQDSKKFLKIMFSYNNKELIINETVPNRFSPKSPDKAHLNLHINSLELGDSAVYFCASSQDGGNTIYFGEGSWLTVV.